These 15 T cell receptor beta chains share one sample of origin, sequenced in a study of shared clonotypes between healthy human individuals. Terminally differentiated effector memory CD45RA+ cells were excluded from the naive CD8 cells, which were CD45RO-negative and positively selected for CCR7. The assay was immunoSEQ multiplex PCR, and TCRdb's table has in-frame clones only and misses some. Seen here are about 2.2 million clones, roughly 95% observed once, and the top ten hold 1.5% to 2%. The source material was naive CD8+ T cells from PBMCs. These receptors were obtained from a man aged 18 to 29 in good health. Some clones in this sample may be carry-over from other donors' samples.

The J gene is TRBJ2-7, the V gene TRBV14, with TRBD1 as a possible D gene (6 bases). Germline V gene lookup returns CDR1 SGHDN and CDR2 FVKESK. The CDR3 contains 14 residues. V was cut by 4 bases and J by 5 bases, with 15 bases left in between. In DNA form, the CDR3 reads TGTGCCAGCAGCCGAGCCACAGGGAACCACGAGCAGTACTTC. Translation gives CASSRATGNHEQYF. The full variable domain, rest sourced from reference TRBV14 and TRBJ2-7, is EAGVTQFPSHSVIEKGQTVTLRCDPISGHDNLYWYRRVMGKEIKFLLHFVKESKQDESGMPNNRFLAERTGGTYSTLKVQPAELEDSGVYFCASSRATGNHEQYFGPGTRLTVT.

The chain recombines TRBV5-6 with TRBJ2-3; TRBD2 might be the D (6 bases). CDR1 and CDR2 (germline): SGHDT, YYEEEE. This CDR3 has 15 amino acids. V lost 4 bases and J lost 4, with 16 bases in between. CDR3 amino acids: CASSPGVFYADTQYF. In DNA form, the CDR3 reads TGTGCCAGCAGCCCGGGGGTCTTTTACGCAGATACGCAGTATTTT.

The V call is TRBV7-9, the J call TRBJ1-5, with a possible D match to TRBD1 (5 bases). The CDR3 is 12 amino acids. Germline CDR1 and CDR2: SEHNR and FQNEAQ (reference sequence). The ends were cut back, 6 bases at V and 6 bases at J, with 9 bases in the middle. CDR3 in amino acids: CASRERGQPQHF. In DNA form, the CDR3 reads TGTGCCAGCAGGGAAAGGGGTCAGCCCCAGCATTTT. Together with reference TRBV7-9 and TRBJ1-5, the CDR3 gives the full variable domain: DTGVSQNPRHKITKRGQNVTFRCDPISEHNRLYWYRQTLGQGPEFLTYFQNEAQLEKSRLLSDRFSAERPKGSFSTLEIQRTEQGDSAMYLCASRERGQPQHFGDGTRLSIL.

The genes are TRBV27 and TRBJ1-2; TRBD1 agrees at 11 bases. The J segment lost 6 bases and the V segment lost 5 bases, leaving 20 bases of the junction unmatched. This CDR3 is 19 amino acids long. The germline CDR1 and CDR2 sequences are MNHEY and SMNVEV (reference sequence). DNA of the CDR3: TGTGCCAGCAGTCCCACTACAGCGGGACAGGGGGTAATACGGAATGGCTACACCTTC. Protein: CASSPTTAGQGVIRNGYTF.

On this clone: Other DNA sequences from this sample encode an identical CDR3 as well. The chain links TRBV9 to TRBJ2-1; D call uncertain. V was pared by 2 bases and J by 6 bases, with 12 bases between. The CDR3 runs to 14 residues. The V gene's germline CDR1 is SGDLS and CDR2 YYNGEE. This CDR3 reads CASSVAGRSNEQFF. CDR3 coding DNA: TGTGCCAGCAGCGTGGCTGGGCGGAGCAATGAGCAGTTCTTC.

The genes are TRBV28 and TRBJ2-7, with a tentative D call TRBD1 (6 bases). Trimming stripped 1 base from V and 5 bases from J, with 6 bases between. Germline V gene sequence: CDR1 MDHEN, CDR2 SYDVKM. CDR3 length: 12 amino acids. CDR3: CASSLSGDEQYF. The CDR3 DNA follows: TGTGCCAGCAGTTTATCAGGGGACGAGCAGTACTTC. Drawing the rest from reference TRBV28 and TRBJ2-7, the complete variable domain is DVKVTQSSRYLVKRTGEKVFLECVQDMDHENMFWYRQDPGLGLRLIYFSYDVKMKEKGDIPEGYSVSREKKERFSLILESASTNQTSMYLCASSLSGDEQYFGPGTRLTVT.

The chain uses TRBV7-7 and TRBJ2-7, with D unresolved. CDR3 size: 13 residues. The germline V gene has CDR1 SSHAT and CDR2 FNYEAQ (reference sequence). Trimming pared 1 base from V and 6 bases from J, leaving 10 bases between. Written as DNA, the CDR3 is TGTGCCAGCAGCTTAGGGGTGGCTACCGAGCAGTACTTC. It encodes CASSLGVATEQYF. The full variable domain, completed using reference TRBV7-7 and TRBJ2-7, is GAGVSQSPRYKVTKRGQDVTLRCDPISSHATLYWYQQALGQGPEFLTYFNYEAQPDKSGLPSDRFSAERPEGSISTLTIQRTEQRDSAMYRCASSLGVATEQYFGPGTRLTVT.

A single count supports this clone. The CDR3 region has the DNA TGTGCCAGCACCCCCGCTGCCCAAGAGACCCAGTACTTC. Translating gives CASTPAAQETQYF. The chain carries TRBV6-5 and TRBJ2-5; D remains unclear. This CDR3 region has 13 residues. Trimming removed 7 bases from V and 1 base from J, with 10 bases in between. Germline CDR1 MNHEY, CDR2 SVGAGI.

The chain links TRBV15 to TRBJ2-4; 8 bases line up with TRBD2. Germline trimming cut 7 bases from V and 4 bases from J; bases unmatched to any gene: 12. There are 16 residues in the CDR3. Per the germline V gene, CDR1 is LNHNV and CDR2 is YYDKDF (reference sequence). CDR3 sequence: CATTPGGGRNKNIQYF. The CDR3 coding sequence is TGTGCCACCACCCCGGGAGGGGGGCGCAATAAAAACATTCAGTACTTC.

This chain links TRBV28 with TRBJ2-3; 7 bases are shared with TRBD1. This CDR3 has 15 residues. The germline gives CDR1 MDHEN, CDR2 SYDVKM. The V and J ends lost 3 bases and 6 bases, in that order; junction bases with no gene match: 9. The CDR3 reads CASSLEGGPRDTQYF. Written as DNA, the CDR3 is TGTGCCAGCAGTTTGGAAGGGGGCCCGCGCGATACGCAGTATTTT.

The chain carries TRBV7-8 and TRBJ1-2; a weak D match, TRBD1 (5 bases). Germline V gives CDR1 SGHVS, CDR2 FQNEAQ. The CDR3 consists of 13 residues. V dropped 7 bases and J dropped 3 bases, with 12 bases sitting between them. CDR3: CASTQGFDYGYTF. The CDR3 DNA sequence: TGTGCCAGCACGCAGGGATTCGACTATGGCTACACCTTC.

This clone showed up just a few times. V is TRBV7-9 and J is TRBJ1-1; D is undetermined. V shed 5 bases and J shed 3 bases, with 16 bases lying between them. The CDR3 has 15 residues. The germline gives CDR1 SEHNR, CDR2 FQNEAQ (reference sequence). This chain's CDR3 is CASSPSQFGDTEAFF. The CDR3 region has the DNA TGTGCCAGCAGCCCATCTCAATTCGGGGACACTGAAGCTTTCTTT.

J is TRBJ2-7 and V is TRBV6-5, with D tentatively TRBD1 (6 bases). The CDR3 totals 13 residues. V was cut by 5 bases and J by 5 bases, with 13 bases left in between. Germline CDR1 MNHEY, CDR2 SVGAGI. The CDR3 loop is CASSRSAGDEQYF. Here the CDR3 DNA reads TGTGCCAGCAGTCGCTCGGCAGGGGACGAGCAGTACTTC.

This rearrangement joins TRBV6-1 to TRBJ2-7, with D possibly being TRBD1 or TRBD2 (6 bases each). The CDR3 covers 16 residues. Between the trimmed V and J ends, which lost 1 base and 3 bases, there was a span of 16 bases. Per germline, CDR1 MNHNS and CDR2 SASEGT. The CDR3 sequence is CASSEEVRGAGYEQYF. For the CDR3, the DNA is TGTGCCAGCAGTGAAGAGGTGAGGGGGGCAGGCTACGAGCAGTACTTC.

A few counts support this clone. J is TRBJ2-7 and V is TRBV9; tentatively, D is TRBD2 (6 bases). The V end lost 0 bases, the J end lost 5 bases, and 21 bases lay between the germline ends. This CDR3 contains 17 residues. The germline V gene encodes CDR1 SGDLS and CDR2 YYNGEE. CDR3 nucleotide sequence: TGTGCCAGCAGCGTAGGTATCGTGGCTAGCGATCCGCACGAGCAGTACTTC. This gives the protein CASSVGIVASDPHEQYF.